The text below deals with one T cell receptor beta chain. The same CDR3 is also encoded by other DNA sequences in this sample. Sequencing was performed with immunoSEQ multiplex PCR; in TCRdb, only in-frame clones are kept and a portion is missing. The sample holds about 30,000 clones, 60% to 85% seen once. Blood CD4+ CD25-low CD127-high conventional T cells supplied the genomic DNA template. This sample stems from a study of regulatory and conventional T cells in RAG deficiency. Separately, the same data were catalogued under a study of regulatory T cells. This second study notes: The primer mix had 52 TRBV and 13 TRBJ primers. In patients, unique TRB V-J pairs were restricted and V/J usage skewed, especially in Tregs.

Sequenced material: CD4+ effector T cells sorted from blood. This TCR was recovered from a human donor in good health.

This CDR3 reads CASSVGGNTDTQYF. The CDR3 DNA sequence: TGTGCCAGCAGCGTAGGGGGAAATACAGATACGCAGTATTTT. The chain combines TRBV9 with TRBJ2-3, with D uncertain. The CDR3 spans 14 residues. Trimming stripped 0 bases from V and 3 bases from J, with 8 bases between. Germline values: CDR1 SGDLS, CDR2 YYNGEE.